This TCR beta chain appears in the sequencing data of a study of T cells after yellow fever vaccination. General study results and limits: Clonotypes shared by both compartments, CD4 and CD8, made up a small share. Re-detected after boosting: most primary clones, 96% of CD4 and under 90% of CD8.

In this sample, this clonotype turned up a few times. The antigen remains undetermined. A 5'RACE template-switching step, the method used to make TCR cDNA, added a universal primer site and UMIs. TCRdb reprocessed the 5' RACE reads via MiXCR and lists one record per CDR3 protein. The sample contains more than 350,000 distinct CDR3 sequences, around 10% of which appear only once. The V end lost 1 base, the J end lost 5 bases, and 14 bases lay between the germline ends. The CDR3 totals 15 residues. Per the germline V gene, CDR1 is LGHNA and CDR2 is YSLEER. This chain connects TRBV4-3 to TRBJ2-5; a possible D gene is TRBD2 (5 bases). This sample comprised PBMCs, obtained on the day of the first yellow fever vaccination. This clonotype was obtained from a man aged 18-30 years who received the YFV17D yellow fever vaccine. CDR3 coding DNA: TGCGCCAGCAGCCAAGCCGCGGGCCACACGGAGACCCAGTACTTC. Translating it yields CASSQAAGHTETQYF.